The 14 T cell receptor beta chains in this list originate from one sample, sequenced in a study of blood T cell repertoires in COVID-19. Data came from immunoSEQ multiplex PCR; TCRdb stores just in-frame clones and leaves some out. The sample records just under 350,000 clones, around nine tenths being singletons. Sequences were obtained from peripheral blood. The receptors stem from a woman aged 70-85 years with COVID-19, enrolled during active disease.

This clone came up once. CDR3 amino acids: CASRRLLEDNEQFF. The CDR3 DNA reads TGTGCCTCTAGAAGACTCCTCGAAGACAATGAGCAGTTCTTC. This chain connects TRBV27 to TRBJ2-1; D call uncertain. V was shortened by 11 bases and J by 5 bases, with 19 bases between the two germline ends. The CDR3 is 14 amino acids. Germline V gives CDR1 MNHEY, CDR2 SMNVEV (reference sequence).

This clone occurred a few times. This sequence joins TRBV11-3 and TRBJ1-2, with D tentatively TRBD1 (5 bases). Per the germline V gene, CDR1 is SGHNT and CDR2 is YENEEA. This CDR3 has 12 amino acids. The V end lost 6 bases, the J end lost 6 bases, and 11 bases lay between the germline ends. The CDR3 region has the DNA TGTGCCAGCAGTCAGGGCGGTGATGGCTACACCTTC. As protein: CASSQGGDGYTF.

The V call is TRBV10-3, the J call TRBJ1-2; D is unresolved. Trimming pared 3 bases from V and 2 bases from J, leaving 10 bases between. Germline CDR1 and CDR2: ENHRY and SYGVKD. The CDR3 length is 14 residues. The CDR3 DNA follows: TGTGCCATCAGTGAAGACGGACTCAACTATGGCTACACCTTC. Encoded protein: CAISEDGLNYGYTF.

A word on this clone: This same CDR3 is encoded by further DNA sequences in the sample. The chain is built from TRBV5-1 and TRBJ1-2, with D possibly being TRBD1 (5 bases). CDR1 and CDR2 (germline): SGHRS, YFSETQ. V was shortened by 0 bases and J by 8 bases, with 11 bases between the two germline ends. The CDR3 sequence is 13 residues long. The CDR3 bases are TGCGCCAGCAGCTTGGCAGGGAGGGGAGGCTACACCTTC. Amino acids: CASSLAGRGGYTF.

This chain connects TRBV28 to TRBJ1-1, with D unclear. In germline, CDR1 is MDHEN, CDR2 SYDVKM. V dropped 6 bases and J dropped 6 bases, with 8 bases sitting between them. CDR3 length: 11 residues. This CDR3 reads CASRFGPEAFF. CDR3 nucleotide sequence: TGTGCCAGCAGATTTGGCCCTGAAGCTTTCTTT.

This clone was found many times. The J gene is TRBJ2-1, the V gene TRBV4-1; TRBD2 matches 9 bases. This CDR3 has 16 residues. V gave up 4 bases and J gave up 4 bases; unmatched junction bases: 8. Germline assignment: CDR1 MGHRA and CDR2 YSYEKL. CDR3 DNA: TGCGCCAGCAGCCGGGACGTAGCGGGGGCATACAATGAGCAGTTCTTC. Translating it yields CASSRDVAGAYNEQFF.

The DNA of the CDR3 is TGTGCCACCAGCGCGGGCGGGGCGGTGGATGGCTACACCTTC. This translates into CATSAGGAVDGYTF. The chain links TRBV24-1 to TRBJ1-2; the D gene is possibly TRBD1 (5 bases). V gave up 7 bases and J gave up 6 bases, with 17 bases separating them. Looked up from germline, CDR1 is KGHDR and CDR2 is SFDVKD. This CDR3 contains 14 residues.

The chain is built from TRBV5-4 and TRBJ2-2, with 7 bases aligning to TRBD1. Per germline, CDR1 SGHNT and CDR2 YYREEE (reference sequence). The trim removed 2 bases at V and 1 base at J, leaving 2 bases unmatched. This CDR3 contains 15 residues. In DNA form, the CDR3 reads TGTGCCAGCAGCTTCCGACAGGGGAACACCGGGGAGCTGTTTTTT. It translates to CASSFRQGNTGELFF.

This chain uses TRBV5-1 with TRBJ2-3; TRBD1 aligns across 7 bases. J was trimmed by 4 bases and V by 4 bases; bases with no gene match: 3. This CDR3 region has 13 residues. CDR1 is SGHRS and CDR2 is YFSETQ in the germline V gene. The CDR3 DNA reads TGCGCCAGCAGCAACGACAGGGCAGATACGCAGTATTTT. It translates to CASSNDRADTQYF. Using reference TRBV5-1 and TRBJ2-3 for the parts outside the CDR3, the full variable domain is KAGVTQTPRYLIKTRGQQVTLSCSPISGHRSVSWYQQTPGQGLQFLFEYFSETQRNKGNFPGRFSGRQFSNSRSEMNVSTLELGDSALYLCASSNDRADTQYFGPGTRLTVL.

The chain combines TRBV18 with TRBJ1-2, with a possible D match to TRBD1 (5 bases). Germline assignment: CDR1 KGHSH and CDR2 LQKENI. V lost 0 bases and J 4 bases, leaving 12 bases between the germline ends. The CDR3 spans 15 residues. The DNA of the CDR3 is TGTGCCAGCTCACCACCAGGGGAGGCCCTCTATGGCTACACCTTC. This gives the protein CASSPPGEALYGYTF.

The chain recombines TRBV10-3 with TRBJ1-4; a possible D gene is TRBD1 (5 bases). This CDR3 spans 15 amino acids. The germline V and J ends were trimmed by 5 bases and 3 bases, with 13 bases remaining between them. Germline loops: CDR1 ENHRY, CDR2 SYGVKD. The CDR3: CAISSGGSPNEKLFF. The CDR3 nucleotides read TGTGCCATCAGTAGCGGGGGGTCGCCTAATGAAAAACTGTTTTTT.

The CDR3: CASSTSGGAGDTQYF. As DNA, the CDR3 is TGTGCCAGCAGCACTAGCGGGGGGGCAGGAGATACGCAGTATTTT. The rearrangement uses TRBV7-7 and TRBJ2-3; 13 positions match TRBD2. The J segment lost 5 bases and the V segment lost 5 bases, leaving 4 bases of the junction unmatched. CDR3 length: 15 amino acids. CDR1 and CDR2 (germline): SSHAT, FNYEAQ (reference sequence).

This clone was recorded once. This chain connects TRBV2 to TRBJ1-5, with TRBD1 identical over 7 bases. CDR1 and CDR2 (germline): SNHLY, FYNNEI. The trim removed 6 bases at V and 7 bases at J, leaving 9 bases unmatched. The CDR3 length is 14 residues. The CDR3 reads CASRTTGAGQPQHF. The CDR3 region has the DNA TGTGCCAGCAGAACTACAGGGGCGGGACAGCCCCAGCATTTT.

The rearrangement joins TRBV6-1 to TRBJ1-3; 7 positions match TRBD1. The CDR3 length is 15 residues. With V trimmed by 1 base and J by 2 bases, 2 bases remained unmatched. Germline loops: CDR1 MNHNS, CDR2 SASEGT. The CDR3 is CASSEVTGTGNTIYF. The CDR3 coding sequence is TGTGCCAGCAGTGAAGTGACAGGGACTGGAAACACCATATATTTT.